The 26 T cell receptor beta chains given below trace back to one sample, sequenced in a study of cytomegalovirus exposure and HLA in healthy donors. Researchers ran the PCR with 60 Vbeta and 13 Jbeta primers. Sequencing used immunoSEQ multiplex PCR; TCRdb keeps in-frame clones, though not all of them. The profile shows approximately 160,000 clones, over 65% of them singletons. Sequencing used PBMCs. These receptors came from a man aged 18 to 29 in good health and CMV-seropositive.

The J gene is TRBJ2-3, the V gene TRBV13, with 7 bases fitting TRBD2. Losses at the gene ends were 0 bases for V and 4 bases for J; bases not matched to a gene: 19. The V gene's germline CDR1 is PRHDT and CDR2 FYEKMQ (reference sequence). This CDR3 comprises 20 residues. The CDR3 DNA follows: TGTGCCAGCAGCTTAGGCCTGAGGCAGCGGGACCTAAAAACGGCAGATACGCAGTATTTT. The encoded protein is CASSLGLRQRDLKTADTQYF.

V and J are TRBV25-1 and TRBJ2-5; D unclear. Trimming took 3 bases from V and 5 from J, leaving 7 bases between them. This CDR3 spans 12 amino acids. The germline gives CDR1 MGHDK, CDR2 SYGVNS. The CDR3 sequence is CASSDTRETQYF. CDR3 DNA: TGTGCCAGCAGTGACACTCGGGAGACCCAGTACTTC.

The chain employs TRBV6-6 and TRBJ2-1, with D perhaps matching TRBD2 (7 bases). The CDR3 extends over 12 amino acids. Per the germline V gene, CDR1 is MNHNY and CDR2 is SVGAGI (reference sequence). V was clipped by 8 bases and J by 8 bases, with 13 bases between them. CDR3 in amino acids: CASALGGHEQFF. The DNA for the CDR3 is TGTGCCAGCGCCCTGGGGGGGCATGAGCAGTTCTTC.

The chain uses TRBV30 and TRBJ2-3; 8 positions match TRBD2. V dropped 4 bases and J dropped 4; count of bases not matched to a gene: 10. Germline lookup yields CDR1 GTSNPN and CDR2 SVGIG (reference sequence). The CDR3 length is 15 residues. CDR3 residues: CAWMRGESFPDTQYF. DNA for the CDR3: TGTGCCTGGATGCGGGGGGAGAGTTTCCCAGATACGCAGTATTTT.

This clone was detected a few times. The chain carries TRBV5-6 and TRBJ1-2; D is undetermined. CDR1 is SGHDT and CDR2 is YYEEEE in the germline V gene. The CDR3 length is 11 residues. V was shortened by 1 base and J by 11 bases, with 9 bases between the two germline ends. CDR3 bases: TGTGCCAGCAGCTTGCTGCAGACTTACACCTTC. This codes for CASSLLQTYTF.

The chain is built from TRBV4-1 and TRBJ2-4, with TRBD1 identical over 11 bases. The V segment lost 4 bases and the J segment 7 bases; nucleotides outside the gene matches: 3. This CDR3 has 14 amino acids. Germline-derived CDR1 and CDR2 are MGHRA and YSYEKL. In DNA form, the CDR3 reads TGCGCCAGCAGCCTCGGACAGGGGGCGAACATTCAGTACTTC. Residues: CASSLGQGANIQYF.

The chain joins TRBV6-9 to TRBJ2-7; 9 positions agree with TRBD2. Trimming at V came to 3 bases and at J to 4 bases, leaving 10 bases not matched to a gene. Germline V gene sequence: CDR1 MNHGY, CDR2 SVAAGI. CDR3 length: 16 residues. CDR3 sequence reads: CASSYQREDLLYEQYV. The DNA of the CDR3 is TGTGCCAGCAGTTACCAGCGGGAGGATCTGCTTTACGAGCAGTACGTC.

This chain connects TRBV5-1 to TRBJ2-1, with TRBD2 matching 8 bases. V lost 0 bases and J lost 3; bases outside the gene matches: 5. The CDR3 totals 16 residues. CDR1 is SGHRS and CDR2 is YFSETQ in the germline V gene. The CDR3: CASSLEGLAGYNEQFF. DNA of the CDR3: TGCGCCAGCAGCTTGGAAGGCCTAGCGGGCTACAATGAGCAGTTCTTC.

A note on this clone: A junction boundary mismatches the germline segment, possibly from a read error. The gene calls are TRBV7-7 and TRBJ2-2; D is perhaps TRBD1 (6 bases). The germline V gene encodes CDR1 SSHAT and CDR2 FNYEAQ (reference sequence). The CDR3 extends over 18 amino acids. The CDR3 protein is CASSTTTGKVLNTGELFF. The CDR3 bases are TGTGCTAGCAGCACCACTACAGGGAAGGTTTTGAACACCGGGGAGCTGTTTTTT.

Here the CDR3 DNA reads TGTGCCAGCAGCCCAGCTAGTGACGCGGGAGGGACCTATTACCTTTGCGAGCAGTACGTC. Protein sequence: CASSPASDAGGTYYLCEQYV. The chain links TRBV11-3 to TRBJ2-7, with TRBD2 identical over 9 bases. Germline V gene data show CDR1 as SGHNT and CDR2 as YENEEA. The CDR3 has 20 residues. V was clipped by 5 bases and J by 6 bases; unmatched bases: 26.

CDR3 protein: CASSPGTSGGDEQFF. The CDR3 bases are TGTGCCAGCAGCCCCGGGACTAGCGGGGGCGATGAGCAGTTCTTC. V is TRBV7-6 and J is TRBJ2-1; TRBD2 agrees at 14 bases. The CDR3 sequence is 15 residues long. Germline V gives CDR1 SGHVS, CDR2 FNYEAQ. V trimming: 5 bases; J trimming: 8 bases; junction bases outside the gene matches: 5.

The rearrangement links TRBV7-2 to TRBJ2-3; TRBD2 matches at 8 bases. The CDR3 covers 16 residues. Trimming at V came to 5 bases and at J to 1 base, leaving 8 bases not matched to a gene. Germline V gene data show CDR1 as SGHTA and CDR2 as FQGNSA. CDR3 sequence: CASSPETSAGTDTQYF. The CDR3 DNA reads as TGTGCCAGCAGCCCTGAGACTAGCGCTGGCACAGATACGCAGTATTTT.

The rearrangement joins TRBV6-5 to TRBJ1-4; D remains ambiguous. The CDR3 runs 14 residues. The V gene lost 6 bases and the J gene lost 2 bases, with 10 bases spanning the gap. Germline V lookup: CDR1 MNHEY, CDR2 SVGAGI. CDR3 region: CASSPGLTNEKLFF. The CDR3, as DNA: TGTGCCAGCAGCCCTGGACTGACTAATGAAAAACTGTTTTTT.

This clone was seen a single time. Other DNA sequences from this sample encode an identical CDR3 as well. The gene calls are TRBV7-9 and TRBJ1-1, with a tentative D call TRBD1 (5 bases). The CDR3 length is 13 residues. The germline V gene has CDR1 SEHNR and CDR2 FQNEAQ (reference sequence). Trimming took 3 bases from V and 2 from J, leaving 7 bases between them. CDR3 amino acids: CASSLTENTEAFF. The CDR3 DNA reads as TGTGCCAGCAGCTTGACAGAAAACACTGAAGCTTTCTTT.

The chain employs TRBV7-2 and TRBJ1-6, with 7 bases fitting TRBD1. The CDR3 covers 14 residues. V was clipped by 1 base and J by 13 bases; unmatched bases: 7. Per the germline V gene, CDR1 is SGHTA and CDR2 is FQGNSA. CDR3: CASSLGQGQVPLHF. CDR3 coding DNA: TGTGCCAGCAGCTTAGGACAGGGTCAGGTGCCCCTCCACTTT.

The chain employs TRBV29-1 and TRBJ2-1; TRBD2 matches at 9 bases. Trimming took 3 bases from V and 0 from J; bases not matched to a gene: 18. This CDR3 has 20 amino acids. Germline assignment: CDR1 SQVTM and CDR2 ANQGSEA. The CDR3 reads CSVEGVSLAGTLSSYNEQFF. DNA for the CDR3: TGCAGCGTTGAGGGAGTCTCGCTAGCGGGGACTCTAAGCTCCTACAATGAGCAGTTCTTC.

This chain joins TRBV6-5 and TRBJ1-3; D is possibly TRBD1 (5 bases). The CDR3 is 16 amino acids. V lost 2 bases, J lost 0 bases, and 11 bases lay in between. CDR1 is MNHEY and CDR2 is SVGAGI in the germline V gene. CDR3 nucleotide sequence: TGTGCCAGCAGTTACCAGACAGCTGACTCTGGAAACACCATATATTTT. Its translation: CASSYQTADSGNTIYF.

This chain connects TRBV5-8 to TRBJ2-7; 8 bases line up with TRBD1. Per the germline V gene, CDR1 is SGHTS and CDR2 is YDEGEE. The CDR3 is 14 residues long. J gave up 4 bases and V 0 bases, and 3 bases lay outside the gene matches. The CDR3 reads CASSLGQGAYEQYV. The CDR3 bases are TGTGCCAGCAGCTTGGGCCAGGGGGCTTACGAGCAGTACGTC.

This clone has just a few counts. The rearrangement uses TRBV5-4 and TRBJ1-4; possible D gene TRBD1, 5 bases. From germline, CDR1 is SGHNT and CDR2 YYREEE (reference sequence). This CDR3 has 12 amino acids. The V and J ends lost 4 bases and 4 bases respectively, with 5 bases between them. DNA of the CDR3: TGTGCCAGCAGCCAGGGTAATGAAAAACTGTTTTTT. It encodes CASSQGNEKLFF.

As for this clone: This likely comes from a read error, as the CDR3 has no conserved phenylalanine or tryptophan at its end. The J gene is TRBJ2-6, the V gene TRBV30; the match to TRBD2 covers 7 bases. V was clipped by 0 bases and J by 0 bases; unmatched bases: 14. From germline, CDR1 is GTSNPN and CDR2 SVGIG (reference sequence). CDR3 length: 20 residues. CDR3 sequence (DNA): TGTGCCTGGAGTGTAATAAAGTGGGCGGGAGACCGCTCTGGGGCCAACGTCCTGACTTCC. Protein product: CAWSVIKWAGDRSGANVLTS.

About this clone: At one boundary the junction diverges from the germline segment, which might be a read error. V and J are TRBV7-9 and TRBJ1-2; 9 bases are a match to TRBD1. CDR1 and CDR2 from the germline V gene are SEHNR and FQNEAQ (reference sequence). The CDR3 consists of 15 residues. In DNA form, the CDR3 reads TGTGCCAGCAGTTTAGGGGCGGACAGGGGATATGGCTACACCTTC. Protein sequence: CASSLGADRGYGYTF. The full variable domain, its missing parts supplied by reference TRBV7-9 and TRBJ1-2, is DTGVSQNPRHKITKRGQNVTFRCDPISEHNRLYWYRQTLGQGPEFLTYFQNEAQLEKSRLLSDRFSAERPKGSFSTLEIQRTEQGDSAMYLCASSLGADRGYGYTFGSGTRLTVV.

The rearrangement links TRBV6-5 to TRBJ1-5; 9 bases are shared with TRBD1. The CDR3 totals 14 residues. The trim removed 6 bases at V and 10 bases at J, leaving 10 bases unmatched. From germline, CDR1 is MNHEY and CDR2 SVGAGI. CDR3 bases: TGTGCCAGCAGCCCCCCGGGACAGGGTGGTCCCCAGCATTTT. Translating gives CASSPPGQGGPQHF.

The gene calls are TRBV7-9 and TRBJ2-6; the match to TRBD2 covers 10 bases. CDR1 and CDR2 (germline): SEHNR, FQNEAQ (reference sequence). The CDR3 consists of 19 residues. Unmatched junction bases numbered 9, after V lost 4 bases and J lost 0 bases. The CDR3 coding sequence is TGTGCCAGCAGCTCCTTAGGACTAGCGGCCCACTCTGGGGCCAACGTCCTGACTTTC. Residues: CASSSLGLAAHSGANVLTF.

This chain joins TRBV19 and TRBJ2-1, with 7 nucleotides matching TRBD2. V lost 7 bases to trimming and J lost 2 bases; unmatched junction nucleotides: 5. The CDR3 spans 14 residues. Germline CDR1 reads LNHDA; CDR2 reads SQIVND (reference sequence). CDR3 DNA: TGTGCCAGTAATCACGGGAGGACCTACAATGAGCAGTTCTTC. This translates into CASNHGRTYNEQFF.

This clone showed up just once. This sequence joins TRBV27 and TRBJ2-1, with 9 bases lining up with TRBD2. This CDR3 region has 18 residues. The germline V gene encodes CDR1 MNHEY and CDR2 SMNVEV (reference sequence). V lost 3 bases to trimming and J lost 1 base; unmatched junction nucleotides: 10. The DNA of the CDR3 is TGTGCCAGCAGTTTTAGGATAGCGGGAGATGGGTCCTACAATGAGCAGTTCTTC. This encodes CASSFRIAGDGSYNEQFF.

The V gene is TRBV11-3, the J gene TRBJ2-5; perhaps TRBD2 as D (5 bases). CDR3 length equals 15 residues. Looked up from germline, CDR1 is SGHNT and CDR2 is YENEEA. V lost 6 bases and J lost 5, with 19 bases in between. Here the CDR3 reads CASSKESSRGETQYF. The DNA of the CDR3 is TGTGCCAGCAGTAAAGAGTCTAGCCGTGGGGAGACCCAGTACTTC. Full variable domain (remainder filled in from reference TRBV11-3 and TRBJ2-5): EAGVVQSPRYKIIEKKQPVAFWCNPISGHNTLYWYLQNLGQGPELLIRYENEEAVDDSQLPKDRFSAERLKGVDSTLKIQPAELGDSAVYLCASSKESSRGETQYFGPGTRLLVL.